A single sample is the source of the 32 T cell receptor beta chains below, sequenced in a study of control samples from healthy donors and cancer patients. TCRdb's copy holds only in-frame clones and misses some; the assay was immunoSEQ multiplex PCR. The profile covers over 100,000 clones, with 80% to 95% appearing a single time and around 2.5% taken by the ten largest. Input material: blood. Receptor source: a man aged 40-55 years in good health.

CDR3 DNA: TGTGCCAGCAGCTCGCATCTGACGGGGGAAACAGATACGCAGTATTTT. Amino acid sequence: CASSSHLTGETDTQYF. The rearrangement joins TRBV5-5 to TRBJ2-3, with TRBD2 as a possible D gene (6 bases). The germline gives CDR1 SGHKS, CDR2 YYEKEE (reference sequence). Between the trimmed V and J ends, which lost 3 bases and 3 bases, there was a span of 17 bases. The CDR3 extends over 16 amino acids.

This clone came up once. The rearrangement links TRBV11-3 to TRBJ2-7; tentatively, D is TRBD1 (6 bases). V was clipped by 4 bases and J by 0 bases, with 7 bases between them. CDR1 and CDR2 from the germline V gene are SGHNT and YENEEA. This CDR3 comprises 13 residues. In DNA, the CDR3 is TGTGCCAGCAGCTCACAGGGCTCCTACGAGCAGTACTTC. Translation: CASSSQGSYEQYF.

V gene TRBV13 combines with J gene TRBJ2-7; D not resolved. The CDR3 sequence is 15 residues long. Germline-derived CDR1 and CDR2 are PRHDT and FYEKMQ (reference sequence). V lost 5 bases to trimming and J lost 1 base, with 15 bases between them. CDR3: CASSRTGKGSYEQYF. In DNA, the CDR3 is TGTGCCAGCAGCCGTACTGGCAAGGGTTCCTACGAGCAGTACTTC.

The chain is built from TRBV4-2 and TRBJ2-6, with 12 bases aligning to TRBD2. V trimming: 4 bases; J trimming: 4 bases; junction bases outside the gene matches: 17. The CDR3 is made up of 21 amino acids. In germline, CDR1 is LGHNA, CDR2 YNFKEQ. The CDR3 here is CASSRLAGDLLGANGANVLTF. CDR3 DNA sequence: TGTGCCAGCAGCCGACTAGCGGGGGACCTACTCGGCGCGAACGGGGCCAACGTCCTGACTTTC.

The chain links TRBV7-6 to TRBJ2-5, with TRBD1 matching over 7 bases. Trimming removed 1 base from V and 3 bases from J; junction bases left unmatched: 8. This CDR3 has 16 residues. The germline V gene encodes CDR1 SGHVS and CDR2 FNYEAQ. The CDR3 loop is CASSLGSRGNKETQYF. The CDR3 nucleotides are TGTGCCAGCAGCTTAGGTTCCAGGGGGAATAAAGAGACCCAGTACTTC.

The genes are TRBV18 and TRBJ1-5; TRBD1 agrees at 10 bases. Germline loops: CDR1 KGHSH, CDR2 LQKENI. The CDR3 loop spans 18 amino acids. V lost 5 bases to trimming and J lost 1 base; unmatched junction nucleotides: 11. The CDR3: CASSSRQGALDSNQPQHF. The CDR3 nucleotides read TGTGCCAGCTCATCGAGACAGGGGGCGTTGGACAGCAATCAGCCCCAGCATTTT.

The chain recombines TRBV18 with TRBJ1-1; D is undetermined. Germline CDR1 KGHSH, CDR2 LQKENI. The V end lost 8 bases, the J end lost 4 bases, and 14 bases lay between the germline ends. The CDR3 loop spans 13 amino acids. CDR3 bases: TGTGCCAGCCTGATGGGCGCGGGCACTGAAGCTTTCTTT. Translated, it gives CASLMGAGTEAFF.

The chain links TRBV6-5 to TRBJ2-2; 7 positions match TRBD1. CDR3 length equals 14 residues. J lost 6 bases, V lost 7 bases, and 8 bases had no gene match. The V gene's germline CDR1 is MNHEY and CDR2 SVGAGI. CDR3 amino acids: CASTQKTGAGELFF. For the CDR3, the DNA is TGTGCCAGCACCCAAAAAACAGGGGCCGGGGAGCTGTTTTTT.

The chain recombines TRBV11-2 with TRBJ1-5; D is possibly TRBD1 (5 bases). Germline V gene sequence: CDR1 SGHAT, CDR2 FQNNGV. CDR3 length equals 14 residues. Deletions cut 1 base from V and 4 bases from J, with 8 bases between. In DNA form, the CDR3 reads TGTGCCAGCAGCTTAGTCGGGGGAAATCAGCCCCAGCATTTT. This gives the protein CASSLVGGNQPQHF.

The rearrangement links TRBV9 to TRBJ2-1; weak D call: TRBD1 (6 bases). V gave up 3 bases and J gave up 3 bases, with 10 bases separating them. Germline V CDR1 and CDR2: SGDLS, YYNGEE. The CDR3 spans 14 residues. The CDR3: CASSGGPHYNEQFF. Here the CDR3 DNA reads TGTGCCAGCAGCGGGGGGCCCCACTACAATGAGCAGTTCTTC.

The table lists this clone with many counts. V is TRBV5-1 and J is TRBJ1-1; D is undetermined. The V end lost 4 bases, the J end lost 6 bases, and 7 bases lay between the germline ends. Germline values: CDR1 SGHRS, CDR2 YFSETQ. The CDR3 contains 11 residues. This chain's CDR3 is CASSLGPEAFF. The CDR3 DNA reads as TGCGCCAGCAGCCTAGGGCCTGAAGCTTTCTTT.

The rearrangement joins TRBV27 to TRBJ2-2; D unresolved. CDR1 and CDR2 from the germline V gene are MNHEY and SMNVEV (reference sequence). The CDR3 runs 15 residues. V was clipped by 3 bases and J by 0 bases, with 8 bases between them. In nucleotides, the CDR3 is TGTGCCAGCAGTTTCTCCCACGCGAACACCGGGGAGCTGTTTTTT. Protein product: CASSFSHANTGELFF.

The chain recombines TRBV28 with TRBJ1-4; D is unclear. V gave up 3 bases and J gave up 6 bases, with 8 bases separating them. The CDR3 runs to 13 residues. Germline V lookup: CDR1 MDHEN, CDR2 SYDVKM. CDR3 protein: CASSFSEDEKLFF. CDR3 bases: TGTGCCAGCAGTTTTTCAGAGGATGAAAAACTGTTTTTT.

V and J are TRBV11-2 and TRBJ1-1, with D uncertain. Germline CDR1 reads SGHAT; CDR2 reads FQNNGV. CDR3 size: 15 residues. Trimming cost V 1 base and J 1 base, with 10 bases left between them. Here the CDR3 DNA reads TGTGCCAGCAGCTTAGGCCTCTCGGGGAACACTGAAGCTTTCTTT. This encodes CASSLGLSGNTEAFF.

V is TRBV5-4 and J is TRBJ2-2; TRBD2 might be the D (7 bases). Germline CDR1 reads SGHNT; CDR2 reads YYREEE (reference sequence). The CDR3 extends over 16 amino acids. V was shortened by 4 bases and J by 0 bases, with 13 bases between the two germline ends. CDR3 nucleotide sequence: TGTGCCAGCAGCAACACAGGGAGGGCGAACACCGGGGAGCTGTTTTTT. Amino acid sequence: CASSNTGRANTGELFF.

This chain joins TRBV3-1 (or the pseudogene TRBV3-2) and TRBJ1-2; perhaps TRBD1 as D (6 bases). The V end was cut by 4 bases, the J end by 3 bases, with 21 bases between. The CDR3 consists of 17 residues. Germline V gene data show CDR1 as LGHDT and CDR2 as YNNKEL (reference sequence). The CDR3 is CASSPTPSPTGYYGYTF. DNA for the CDR3: TGTGCCAGCAGCCCGACCCCCTCCCCAACAGGGTACTATGGCTACACCTTC.

The V gene is TRBV2, the J gene TRBJ2-5; 7 nucleotides match TRBD1. The trim removed 6 bases at V and 5 bases at J, leaving 6 bases unmatched. The germline CDR1 and CDR2 sequences are SNHLY and FYNNEI. The CDR3 has 13 residues. In DNA, the CDR3 is TGTGCCAGCAGGACGACAGGGACGGAGACCCAGTACTTC. It translates to CASRTTGTETQYF.

This chain uses TRBV6-6 with TRBJ1-2, with 10 bases identical to TRBD1. CDR3 length equals 15 residues. Trimming at V came to 5 bases and at J to 3 bases, leaving 6 bases not matched to a gene. CDR1 MNHNY and CDR2 SVGAGI come from the germline V gene (reference sequence). This chain's CDR3 is CASSRGQGEDYGYTF. In DNA, the CDR3 is TGTGCCAGCAGTCGAGGACAGGGGGAGGACTATGGCTACACCTTC.

This chain uses TRBV18 with TRBJ2-5; 7 positions agree with TRBD1. The CDR3 consists of 13 residues. CDR1 and CDR2 from the germline V gene are KGHSH and LQKENI. The V segment lost 8 bases and the J segment 5 bases; nucleotides outside the gene matches: 8. The DNA of the CDR3 is TGTGCCAGCCTACAGGGGCCGAGGGAGACCCAGTACTTC. Encoded protein: CASLQGPRETQYF.

The J gene is TRBJ1-6, the V gene TRBV2; D unclear. This CDR3 contains 17 residues. Germline values: CDR1 SNHLY, CDR2 FYNNEI. With 7 bases removed from V and 9 bases from J, the gap between germline ends came to 25 bases. Written as DNA, the CDR3 is TGTGCCAGCACGGATAAAGGGTACCCATATTATCTTTCACCCCTCCACTTT. It yields the protein CASTDKGYPYYLSPLHF. Based on the CDR3 plus reference TRBV2 and TRBJ1-6, the full variable domain is EPEVTQTPSHQVTQMGQEVILRCVPISNHLYFYWYRQILGQKVEFLVSFYNNEISEKSEIFDDQFSVERPDGSNFTLKIRSTKLEDSAMYFCASTDKGYPYYLSPLHFGNGTRLTVT.

V gene TRBV4-2 combines with J gene TRBJ1-1, with D hard to call. Germline loops: CDR1 LGHNA, CDR2 YNFKEQ. Trimming shortened V by 0 bases and J by 5 bases, and 7 bases separated the two germline ends. This CDR3 has 13 residues. The CDR3 sequence is CASSQDSGTEAFF. DNA for the CDR3: TGTGCCAGCAGCCAAGATTCGGGGACTGAAGCTTTCTTT.

V is TRBV5-1 and J is TRBJ1-1; 9 bases align to TRBD1. The V segment lost 1 base and the J segment 0 bases; nucleotides outside the gene matches: 4. Per the germline V gene, CDR1 is SGHRS and CDR2 is YFSETQ. The CDR3 has 16 amino acids. The CDR3 DNA reads as TGCGCCAGCAGCTTGACGACAGGGGGGATGAACACTGAAGCTTTCTTT. Protein product: CASSLTTGGMNTEAFF.

The chain uses TRBV14 and TRBJ1-2; D is ambiguous. Germline V CDR1 and CDR2: SGHDN, FVKESK. Trimming removed 1 base at V and 7 bases at J, with 10 bases between. There are 13 residues in the CDR3. The CDR3: CASSQVEKSGYTF. CDR3 nucleotides: TGTGCCAGCAGCCAAGTCGAGAAGTCTGGCTACACCTTC.

The chain links TRBV10-3 to TRBJ2-7; no definite D call. This CDR3 has 13 amino acids. CDR1 ENHRY and CDR2 SYGVKD come from the germline V gene. Trimming took off 0 bases at V and 6 bases at J, with 9 bases between the two ends. The CDR3 loop reads CAISESLIGEQYF. Written as DNA, the CDR3 is TGTGCCATCAGTGAGTCTCTCATAGGCGAGCAGTACTTC.

The chain carries TRBV7-9 and TRBJ1-1; D is possibly TRBD1 (5 bases). This CDR3 is built from 14 residues. The germline gives CDR1 SEHNR, CDR2 FQNEAQ (reference sequence). The V gene lost 1 base and the J gene lost 4 bases, with 10 bases spanning the gap. The CDR3 DNA is TGTGCCAGCAGCTTAGAGCAGGGAATCACTGAAGCTTTCTTT. Protein sequence: CASSLEQGITEAFF.

Written as DNA, the CDR3 is TGTGCCACCAGTGATTTGGAACGGACGGAAAGAACGTACGAGCAGTACTTC. It encodes CATSDLERTERTYEQYF. The chain employs TRBV24-1 and TRBJ2-7; no definite D call. The CDR3 runs to 17 residues. Trimming stripped 0 bases from V and 4 bases from J, with 18 bases between. CDR1 is KGHDR, CDR2 SFDVKD, per germline.

This chain uses TRBV11-1 with TRBJ2-7; D is undetermined. The germline CDR1 and CDR2 sequences are SGHAT and FQDESV (reference sequence). The CDR3 is 11 amino acids. V gave up 4 bases and J gave up 0 bases, with 1 base separating them. CDR3 nucleotides: TGTGCCAGCAGCTCCTCCTACGAGCAGTACTTC. Its translation is CASSSSYEQYF.

This clone was found once. This chain links TRBV7-9 with TRBJ1-2; no reliable D call. Per the germline V gene, CDR1 is SEHNR and CDR2 is FQNEAQ (reference sequence). The CDR3 is 14 amino acids. V gave up 4 bases and J gave up 0 bases, with 9 bases separating them. As DNA, the CDR3 is TGTGCCAGCAGCTCGACCCCATCTAACTATGGCTACACCTTC. The encoded protein is CASSSTPSNYGYTF.

This chain links TRBV10-3 with TRBJ2-7; no clear D gene. Germline V gives CDR1 ENHRY, CDR2 SYGVKD. There are 14 residues in the CDR3. Trimming pared 0 bases from V and 3 bases from J, leaving 9 bases between. CDR3 amino acids: CAISESLMGYEQYF. CDR3 DNA: TGTGCCATCAGTGAGTCTCTTATGGGCTACGAGCAGTACTTC.

This clone was seen a few times. The V call is TRBV6-6, the J call TRBJ1-1; the D is unclear. The CDR3 has 16 amino acids. V gave up 0 bases and J gave up 5 bases, with 16 bases separating them. CDR1 and CDR2 from the germline V gene are MNHNY and SVGAGI (reference sequence). CDR3 sequence: CASSYSGRPGGTEAFF. CDR3 sequence (DNA): TGTGCCAGCAGTTACTCGGGCAGGCCGGGAGGGACTGAAGCTTTCTTT.

The V and J genes are TRBV15 and TRBJ2-3; D may be TRBD1 or TRBD2 (5 bases each). The ends were cut back, 3 bases at V and 6 bases at J, with 10 bases in the middle. The CDR3 consists of 13 residues. Germline-derived CDR1 and CDR2 are LNHNV and YYDKDF (reference sequence). CDR3 protein: CATSSGDGDTQYF. The DNA of the CDR3 is TGTGCCACCAGCAGTGGGGACGGGGATACGCAGTATTTT.

This chain connects TRBV28 to TRBJ1-5; D is unclear. The germline CDR1 and CDR2 sequences are MDHEN and SYDVKM. Trimming pared 4 bases from V and 7 bases from J, leaving 17 bases between. CDR3 length: 15 amino acids. CDR3 sequence: CASSSGKYLGQPQHF. The CDR3 DNA reads as TGTGCCAGCAGTTCGGGGAAGTACCTCGGCCAGCCCCAGCATTTT.